This note documents a single T cell receptor (beta chain) sequence. Germline V gene sequence: CDR1 KGHSH, CDR2 LQKENI. This CDR3 is 16 amino acids long. The V gene lost 3 bases and the J gene lost 1 base, with 13 bases spanning the gap. This sample is drawn from a study of blood T cell repertoires in COVID-19. On the study more broadly: Sites in the United States, Italy and Spain provided acute and convalescent COVID-19 samples. From T cells, B-cell-depleted T cells, or PBMCs came the material, which was cDNA or gDNA.

The method was immunoSEQ multiplex PCR; TCRdb's version includes in-frame clones alone and lacks a portion of them. The table has roughly 150,000 clones, 93% seen once. Seattle patients were enrolled while actively infected and followed longitudinally. This TCR was sampled from a woman between 55 and 75 years old with COVID-19, enrolled during active disease. Sequences were obtained from peripheral blood. The chain carries TRBV18 and TRBJ1-3, with D hard to call. The CDR3 DNA follows: TGTGCCAGCTCACCTAAGGCGGGGTATTCTGGAAACACCATATATTTT. Its translation: CASSPKAGYSGNTIYF.